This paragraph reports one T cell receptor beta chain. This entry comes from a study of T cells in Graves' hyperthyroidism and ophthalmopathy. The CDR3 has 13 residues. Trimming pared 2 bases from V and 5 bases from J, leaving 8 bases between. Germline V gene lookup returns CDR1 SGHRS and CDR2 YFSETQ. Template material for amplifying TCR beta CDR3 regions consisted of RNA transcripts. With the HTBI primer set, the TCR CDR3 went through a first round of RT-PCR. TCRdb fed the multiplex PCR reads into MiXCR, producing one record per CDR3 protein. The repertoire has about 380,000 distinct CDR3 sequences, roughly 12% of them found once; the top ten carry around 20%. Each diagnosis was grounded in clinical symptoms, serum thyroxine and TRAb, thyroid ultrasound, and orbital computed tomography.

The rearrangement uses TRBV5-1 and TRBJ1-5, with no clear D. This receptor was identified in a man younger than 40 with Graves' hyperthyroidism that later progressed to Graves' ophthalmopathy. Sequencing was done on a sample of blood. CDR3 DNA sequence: TGCGCCAGCAGCTTCGGACTTGATCAGCCCCAGCATTTT. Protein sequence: CASSFGLDQPQHF.